The 18 T cell receptor beta chains reported below all come from one sample, sequenced in a study of blood T cell repertoires in COVID-19. Clones were sequenced by immunoSEQ multiplex PCR, and TCRdb holds only the in-frame ones, with some missing. The repertoire holds approximately 220,000 clones, with around 85% as singletons. The specimen was peripheral blood. Receptor source: an elderly woman with acute or convalescent COVID-19.

The chain recombines TRBV27 with TRBJ1-4; D might be TRBD1 (6 bases). The CDR3 is 15 residues long. CDR1 MNHEY and CDR2 SMNVEV come from the germline V gene (reference sequence). V lost 6 bases and J 4 bases, leaving 15 bases between the germline ends. In DNA, the CDR3 is TGTGCCAGCAGCCGCGGACAGCCAAGTAATGAAAAACTGTTTTTT. It specifies CASSRGQPSNEKLFF.

V and J are TRBV5-1 and TRBJ2-3; 10 bases agree with TRBD1. J was trimmed by 0 bases and V by 5 bases; bases with no gene match: 3. CDR1 and CDR2 (germline): SGHRS, YFSETQ. The CDR3 runs 15 residues. CDR3 sequence reads: CASRRTGGSTDTQYF. The CDR3 nucleotides read TGCGCCAGCAGACGGACAGGGGGTAGCACAGATACGCAGTATTTT.

The chain combines TRBV5-1 with TRBJ2-1; TRBD2 matches at 10 bases. The germline CDR1 and CDR2 sequences are SGHRS and YFSETQ. The CDR3 is 15 residues long. Trimming cost V 0 bases and J 6 bases; bases outside gene matches: 3. The CDR3 region is CASSLAAGGPNEQFF. Here the CDR3 DNA reads TGCGCCAGCAGCTTGGCAGCGGGGGGGCCCAATGAGCAGTTCTTC.

This chain links TRBV11-3 with TRBJ2-3; a weak D match, TRBD2 (6 bases). The V gene's germline CDR1 is SGHNT and CDR2 YENEEA. The CDR3 covers 15 residues. V lost 1 base to trimming and J lost 4 bases, with 12 bases between them. DNA for the CDR3: TGTGCCAGCAGCTTAGGGGGGGAAGGCGCAGATACGCAGTATTTT. As protein: CASSLGGEGADTQYF.

The J gene is TRBJ1-2, the V gene TRBV9; 12 bases are shared with TRBD1. V dropped 3 bases and J dropped 2; count of bases not matched to a gene: 2. The CDR3 is 15 amino acids. CDR1 SGDLS and CDR2 YYNGEE come from the germline V gene. The CDR3 DNA is TGTGCCAGCAGCGAAGGGACAGGGGGCAACTATGGCTACACCTTC. Translated: CASSEGTGGNYGYTF.

The rearrangement links TRBV7-7 to TRBJ2-7, with 7 bases aligning to TRBD2. V shed 5 bases and J 5 bases; nucleotides not matched to a gene: 12. The CDR3 loop spans 15 amino acids. Looked up from germline, CDR1 is SSHAT and CDR2 is FNYEAQ (reference sequence). The CDR3 sequence is CASSPRMGGMDEQYF. The CDR3 DNA reads TGTGCCAGCAGCCCCCGCATGGGGGGGATGGACGAGCAGTACTTC.

This clone came up a few times. CDR3 nucleotide sequence: TGTGCCAGCAGCGTTGGAGGAGCCGGGGAGCTGTTTTTT. Residues: CASSVGGAGELFF. J is TRBJ2-2 and V is TRBV9; D possibly corresponds to TRBD2 (5 bases). The CDR3 sequence is 13 residues long. V was shortened by 2 bases and J by 6 bases, with 8 bases between the two germline ends. CDR1 is SGDLS, CDR2 YYNGEE, per germline.

The CDR3 is CASSSRGQVADTQYF. The CDR3 DNA follows: TGTGCCAGCAGCAGCAGGGGGCAGGTGGCAGATACGCAGTATTTT. The rearrangement joins TRBV9 to TRBJ2-3, with 8 bases aligning to TRBD1. The CDR3 has 15 residues. With 4 bases clipped from V and 4 bases from J, the junction kept 8 bases outside the gene matches. Germline values: CDR1 SGDLS, CDR2 YYNGEE.

This sequence joins TRBV4-2 and TRBJ2-3, with 8 bases aligning to TRBD1. This CDR3 spans 14 amino acids. Trimming at V came to 6 bases and at J to 3 bases, leaving 5 bases not matched to a gene. The germline CDR1 and CDR2 sequences are LGHNA and YNFKEQ. Here the CDR3 DNA reads TGTGCCAGCAGTCGACAGGGGAATACAGATACGCAGTATTTT. This encodes CASSRQGNTDTQYF.

V usage is TRBV27 and J usage is TRBJ2-3; 10 bases line up with TRBD2. Germline V gives CDR1 MNHEY, CDR2 SMNVEV (reference sequence). The CDR3 loop spans 15 amino acids. Losses at the gene ends were 0 bases for V and 7 bases for J; bases not matched to a gene: 4. DNA of the CDR3: TGTGCCAGCAGTTTATCGAGCGGGAGGGCAAATACGCAGTATTTT. Its translation is CASSLSSGRANTQYF.

For this clone: This sample includes further DNA sequences coding for the same CDR3. V and J are TRBV6-5 and TRBJ1-1, with no clear D. CDR1 is MNHEY and CDR2 is SVGAGI in the germline V gene. This CDR3 is 13 amino acids long. V lost 2 bases and J 1 base, leaving 5 bases between the germline ends. CDR3 sequence (DNA): TGTGCCAGCAGTTACACCGGGAACACTGAAGCTTTCTTT. This gives the protein CASSYTGNTEAFF.

The chain recombines TRBV30 with TRBJ2-7; 7 nucleotides line up with TRBD2. Unmatched junction bases numbered 7, after V lost 2 bases and J lost 6 bases. This CDR3 spans 13 amino acids. Germline CDR1 is GTSNPN and CDR2 is SVGIG (reference sequence). DNA for the CDR3: TGTGCCTGGAGTTTATGGGAGGGCGGCGAGCAGTACTTC. Translation: CAWSLWEGGEQYF.

The chain links TRBV7-2 to TRBJ1-2, with D possibly matching TRBD1 (6 bases). Looked up from germline, CDR1 is SGHTA and CDR2 is FQGNSA. This CDR3 has 13 amino acids. Trimming removed 4 bases from V and 8 bases from J, with 14 bases in between. CDR3 sequence (DNA): TGTGCCAGCAGCTCCACATACAGGGTCGGCTACACCTTC. Amino acid sequence: CASSSTYRVGYTF.

This clone was counted between two and nine times. The chain carries TRBV23-1 and TRBJ2-5; 7 bases are a match to TRBD2. TRBV23-1 qualifies as an ORF whose function is uncertain. Trimming cost V 4 bases and J 7 bases; bases outside gene matches: 6. The CDR3 spans 13 residues. Here the CDR3 reads CASSPKAGPTQYF. As DNA, the CDR3 is TGCGCCAGCAGTCCTAAAGCGGGACCGACCCAGTACTTC.

This clone was recorded only once. The chain links TRBV2 to TRBJ2-7, with a possible D match to TRBD2 (6 bases). Trimming took off 4 bases at V and 3 bases at J, with 16 bases between the two ends. The CDR3 totals 15 residues. Germline CDR1 SNHLY, CDR2 FYNNEI. The DNA for the CDR3 is TGTGCCAGCAGTGGGACACTTGGAGGGCACTACGAGCAGTACTTC. Residues: CASSGTLGGHYEQYF.

This clone was detected only once. The chain uses TRBV15 and TRBJ1-5; D is unclear. CDR1 and CDR2 (germline): LNHNV, YYDKDF (reference sequence). CDR3 length: 14 amino acids. V gave up 1 base and J gave up 3 bases, with 7 bases separating them. The CDR3 loop reads CATSRGRDNQPQHF. The CDR3 region has the DNA TGTGCCACCAGCAGAGGGCGGGACAATCAGCCCCAGCATTTT.

The CDR3 here is CASRRLAVQETQYF. The CDR3 region has the DNA TGTGCCAGCAGAAGACTAGCGGTCCAAGAGACCCAGTACTTC. V is TRBV6-5 and J is TRBJ2-5, with TRBD2 matching 9 bases. V shed 6 bases, J shed 1 base, and the junction held 3 bases outside the gene matches. The CDR3 spans 14 residues. Looked up from germline, CDR1 is MNHEY and CDR2 is SVGAGI.

This clone showed up just once. The V gene is TRBV7-6, the J gene TRBJ1-2; possibly TRBD1 for D (5 bases). CDR3 size: 15 residues. CDR1 is SGHVS, CDR2 FNYEAQ, per germline. Trimming stripped 3 bases from V and 7 bases from J, with 18 bases between. CDR3 sequence (DNA): TGTGCCAGCAGCTTTACGGAAGGGGTAAAGGTTGGCTACACCTTC. This translates into CASSFTEGVKVGYTF. Filled out from reference TRBV7-6 and TRBJ1-2, the complete variable domain reads GAGVSQSPRYKVTKRGQDVALRCDPISGHVSLYWYRQALGQGPEFLTYFNYEAQQDKSGLPNDRFSAERPEGSISTLTIQRTEQRDSAMYRCASSFTEGVKVGYTFGSGTRLTVV.